The source of this T cell receptor (beta chain) is a study of post-analysis software for immune sequencing data. Overall study context: Several disease courses (relapsing-remitting, secondary progressive and progressive-relapsing) of multiple sclerosis were included. Study-level results: Significantly decreased normalized Chao1 diversity was recorded for multiple sclerosis patients relative to controls. With TRBV5-6, TRBV5-1 and TRBV20-1 included, a handful of TRBV segments were more frequent in patients than in controls.

Carried by the TCR beta cDNA libraries were unique molecular identifiers. Hundreds of thousands of cDNA molecules were obtained from 1 to 10 million T cells. From the PCR reads, TCRdb called clonotypes with MiXCR, one entry per CDR3 protein. Here the sample spans about 770,000 distinct CDR3 sequences, approximately 44% being singletons. Points on this clonotype: Its antigen is not known.

CDR3 size: 16 residues. Germline CDR1 is MNHEY and CDR2 is SVGAGI. The V end lost 5 bases, the J end lost 0 bases, and 14 bases lay between the germline ends. This receptor was taken from a girl between 5 and 17 years old with multiple sclerosis. The specimen was blood. V and J are TRBV6-5 and TRBJ2-1; D not resolved. The CDR3 is CASSLVLQDSYNEQFF. The CDR3 DNA sequence: TGTGCCAGCAGTCTAGTTCTGCAAGACTCCTACAATGAGCAGTTCTTC.